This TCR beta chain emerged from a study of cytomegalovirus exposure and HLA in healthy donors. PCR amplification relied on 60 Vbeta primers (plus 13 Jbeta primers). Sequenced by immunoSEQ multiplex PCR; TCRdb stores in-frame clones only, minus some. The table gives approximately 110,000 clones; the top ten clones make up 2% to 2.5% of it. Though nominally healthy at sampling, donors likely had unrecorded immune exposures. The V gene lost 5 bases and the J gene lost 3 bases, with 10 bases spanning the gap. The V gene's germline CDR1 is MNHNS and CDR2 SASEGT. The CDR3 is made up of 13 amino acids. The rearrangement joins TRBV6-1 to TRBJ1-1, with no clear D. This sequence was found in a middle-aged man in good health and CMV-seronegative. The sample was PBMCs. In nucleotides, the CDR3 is TGTGCCAGCAGTCCACGGGGATACACTGAAGCTTTCTTT. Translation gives CASSPRGYTEAFF.